The 21 T cell receptor beta chains given below trace back to one sample, sequenced in a study of blood T cell repertoires in COVID-19. Repertoires were generated with immunoSEQ multiplex PCR, while TCRdb's copy carries only in-frame clones and drops some. The table shows over 130,000 clones, with roughly four fifths occurring only once. The sequenced sample consisted of PBMCs or T cells enriched from blood (not recorded which). The receptors were sampled from a woman aged 18 to 35 who had been exposed to COVID-19.

V is TRBV28 and J is TRBJ1-2; D unclear. Germline CDR1 is MDHEN and CDR2 is SYDVKM. Trimming left V 2 bases short and J 4 bases short, with 8 bases between. The CDR3 runs to 13 residues. CDR3: CASSLEGGYGYTF. As DNA, the CDR3 is TGTGCCAGCAGTTTAGAGGGCGGCTATGGCTACACCTTC.

The CDR3 loop is CASSYRAGGADTQYF. The CDR3 nucleotides are TGTGCCAGCAGTTATCGAGCGGGAGGGGCTGATACGCAGTATTTT. The chain employs TRBV6-5 and TRBJ2-3; 10 nucleotides agree with TRBD2. V lost 3 bases and J lost 6; bases outside the gene matches: 6. This CDR3 is built from 15 residues. Germline CDR1 and CDR2: MNHEY and SVGAGI.

V usage is TRBV7-2 and J usage is TRBJ1-3; TRBD1 agrees at 7 bases. CDR1 and CDR2 from the germline V gene are SGHTA and FQGNSA. This CDR3 spans 14 amino acids. V lost 6 bases, J lost 2 bases, and 4 bases stayed unmatched. CDR3 loop: CASRSTGAGNTIYF. In DNA, the CDR3 is TGTGCCAGCAGATCAACAGGGGCTGGAAACACCATATATTTT. Together with reference TRBV7-2 and TRBJ1-3, the CDR3 gives the full variable domain: GAGVSQSPSNKVTEKGKDVELRCDPISGHTALYWYRQSLGQGLEFLIYFQGNSAPDKSGLPSDRFSAERTGGSVSTLTIQRTQQEDSAVYLCASRSTGAGNTIYFGEGSWLTVV.

The gene calls are TRBV19 and TRBJ2-3, with D unclear. The CDR3 totals 14 residues. The V end lost 5 bases, the J end lost 0 bases, and 9 bases lay between the germline ends. CDR1 is LNHDA, CDR2 SQIVND, per germline (reference sequence). The CDR3 loop reads CASSPTTSTDTQYF. DNA for the CDR3: TGTGCCAGTAGTCCCACGACTAGCACAGATACGCAGTATTTT.

V gene TRBV7-6 combines with J gene TRBJ1-5; 10 bases are shared with TRBD1. This CDR3 has 17 amino acids. CDR1 and CDR2 from the germline V gene are SGHVS and FNYEAQ. V dropped 2 bases and J dropped 6; count of bases not matched to a gene: 10. The CDR3 sequence is CASSLLAGQGFLQPQHF. CDR3 coding DNA: TGTGCCAGCAGCTTACTCGCGGGACAGGGGTTTCTTCAGCCCCAGCATTTT.

The CDR3 region has the DNA TGTGCCAGCTCACCACGGACGGAGAGGGTATCTGGAAACACCATATATTTT. It translates to CASSPRTERVSGNTIYF. The chain recombines TRBV18 with TRBJ1-3; D uncertain. Trimming stripped 1 base from V and 1 base from J, with 14 bases between. This CDR3 contains 17 residues. CDR1 is KGHSH, CDR2 LQKENI, per germline. Based on the CDR3 plus reference TRBV18 and TRBJ1-3, the full variable domain is NAGVMQNPRHLVRRRGQEARLRCSPMKGHSHVYWYRQLPEEGLKFMVYLQKENIIDESGMPKERFSAEFPKEGPSILRIQQVVRGDSAAYFCASSPRTERVSGNTIYFGEGSWLTVV.

The V call is TRBV15, the J call TRBJ1-6, with 7 bases aligning to TRBD1. Unmatched junction bases numbered 6, after V lost 0 bases and J lost 10 bases. Germline CDR1 is LNHNV and CDR2 is YYDKDF (reference sequence). The CDR3 length is 15 residues. The CDR3, as DNA: TGTGCCACCAGCAGAGATGAACAGGGGATATCACCCCTCCACTTT. Its protein product is CATSRDEQGISPLHF.

The chain joins TRBV27 to TRBJ2-1; TRBD1 might be the D (6 bases). V dropped 4 bases and J dropped 9 bases, with 13 bases sitting between them. CDR1 is MNHEY, CDR2 SMNVEV, per germline (reference sequence). CDR3 length equals 13 residues. CDR3 loop: CASSSTGFGEQFF. The DNA of the CDR3 is TGTGCCAGCAGTTCCACAGGGTTCGGTGAGCAGTTCTTC.

V is TRBV12-3 or TRBV12-4 and J is TRBJ2-5; tentative D call: TRBD1 (5 bases). The CDR3 spans 13 residues. V was clipped by 3 bases and J by 4 bases, with 9 bases between them. In DNA form, the CDR3 reads TGTGCCAGCAGTTTTAGGGGTTTAGAGACCCAGTACTTC. This encodes CASSFRGLETQYF.

This clone was picked up a small number of times. This chain joins TRBV12-3 or TRBV12-4 and TRBJ1-2; tentatively, D is TRBD1 (5 bases). V lost 6 bases and J 6 bases, leaving 14 bases between the germline ends. The CDR3 length is 13 residues. CDR3 amino acids: CASSLLRGNGYTF. In DNA, the CDR3 is TGTGCCAGCAGCCTCCTCCGGGGGAATGGCTACACCTTC.

The chain links TRBV19 to TRBJ1-5, with TRBD1 as a possible D gene (6 bases). Germline V CDR1 and CDR2: LNHDA, SQIVND (reference sequence). V gave up 4 bases and J gave up 6 bases, with 19 bases separating them. The CDR3 runs to 16 residues. CDR3 loop: CASSNPVGAQRQPQHF. The CDR3, as DNA: TGTGCCAGTAGTAACCCGGTGGGGGCGCAGCGTCAGCCCCAGCATTTT.

The CDR3 DNA reads as TGTGCCAGCAGCCTCATTAGGTTGGCGGGTTACAATGAGCAGTTCTTC. It specifies CASSLIRLAGYNEQFF. The chain is built from TRBV7-9 and TRBJ2-1; D perhaps matches TRBD2 (5 bases). CDR1 SEHNR and CDR2 FQNEAQ come from the germline V gene (reference sequence). The CDR3 runs to 16 residues. Trimming shortened V by 5 bases and J by 4 bases, and 18 bases separated the two germline ends.

A few counts support this clone. This chain uses TRBV4-2 with TRBJ2-7, with 9 nucleotides matching TRBD1. This CDR3 contains 16 residues. The germline V gene has CDR1 LGHNA and CDR2 YNFKEQ. The V gene end was trimmed by 1 base and the J gene end by 1 base; junction bases not matched to a gene: 5. CDR3 residues: CASSQVETGGSYEQYF. In DNA, the CDR3 is TGTGCCAGCAGCCAAGTTGAGACAGGGGGATCCTACGAGCAGTACTTC.

This rearrangement joins TRBV7-2 to TRBJ1-3; possible D gene TRBD1, 5 bases. The ends were cut back, 3 bases at V and 2 bases at J, with 17 bases in the middle. Germline CDR1 and CDR2: SGHTA and FQGNSA. The CDR3 spans 17 residues. CDR3 in DNA: TGTGCCAGCAGCTTCAATGCTCGGGGGAGGACTGGAAACACCATATATTTT. It yields the protein CASSFNARGRTGNTIYF. Together with reference TRBV7-2 and TRBJ1-3, the CDR3 gives the full variable domain: GAGVSQSPSNKVTEKGKDVELRCDPISGHTALYWYRQSLGQGLEFLIYFQGNSAPDKSGLPSDRFSAERTGGSVSTLTIQRTQQEDSAVYLCASSFNARGRTGNTIYFGEGSWLTVV.

The genes are TRBV19 and TRBJ1-1, with D perhaps matching TRBD1 (6 bases). V gave up 6 bases and J gave up 5 bases, with 19 bases separating them. Germline loops: CDR1 LNHDA, CDR2 SQIVND (reference sequence). This CDR3 comprises 15 residues. The CDR3 loop reads CASSPRTAGETEAFF. For the CDR3, the DNA is TGTGCCAGTAGCCCCAGGACAGCTGGGGAGACTGAAGCTTTCTTT. Using reference TRBV19 and TRBJ1-1 for the parts outside the CDR3, the full variable domain is DGGITQSPKYLFRKEGQNVTLSCEQNLNHDAMYWYRQDPGQGLRLIYYSQIVNDFQKGDIAEGYSVSREKKESFPLTVTSAQKNPTAFYLCASSPRTAGETEAFFGQGTRLTVV.

The chain couples TRBV6-2 or TRBV6-3 to TRBJ2-5; 7 nucleotides align to TRBD2. Looked up from germline, CDR1 is MNHEY and CDR2 is SVGEGT. This CDR3 has 15 residues. V shed 1 base, J shed 4 bases, and the junction held 6 bases outside the gene matches. The CDR3 sequence: CASSYWRERGETQYF. CDR3 DNA: TGTGCCAGCAGTTACTGGCGGGAGAGGGGAGAGACCCAGTACTTC.

CDR3 in amino acids: CASSQNPGQSYNEQFF. DNA of the CDR3: TGCGCCAGCAGCCAGAATCCGGGACAATCCTACAATGAGCAGTTCTTC. This sequence joins TRBV4-1 and TRBJ2-1; D is perhaps TRBD1 (6 bases). The length of the CDR3 is 16 residues. Germline V gene data show CDR1 as MGHRA and CDR2 as YSYEKL. Trimming took 3 bases from V and 1 from J, leaving 13 bases between them.

CDR3 in DNA: TGTGCCAGCAGTGACAAGGGGGCCGGAAACACCATATATTTT. This codes for CASSDKGAGNTIYF. The chain links TRBV6-4 to TRBJ1-3; 7 bases map to TRBD1. The CDR3 consists of 14 residues. J was trimmed by 4 bases and V by 2 bases; bases with no gene match: 2. Per the germline V gene, CDR1 is MRHNA and CDR2 is SNTAGT.

V gene TRBV18 combines with J gene TRBJ1-2; the D is unclear. Between the trimmed V and J ends, which lost 0 bases and 6 bases, there was a span of 14 bases. CDR1 is KGHSH and CDR2 is LQKENI in the germline V gene. This CDR3 spans 15 amino acids. The CDR3: CASSPPVVGGDGYTF. CDR3 sequence (DNA): TGTGCCAGCTCACCACCGGTGGTAGGAGGAGATGGCTACACCTTC.

The chain's CDR3 is CASSRLEITNEKLFF. The DNA for the CDR3 is TGTGCCAGCAGCCGATTAGAAATAACTAATGAAAAACTGTTTTTT. This sequence joins TRBV4-2 and TRBJ1-4; D is undetermined. V lost 4 bases and J 1 base, leaving 10 bases between the germline ends. The length of the CDR3 is 15 residues. Per the germline V gene, CDR1 is LGHNA and CDR2 is YNFKEQ.

The V and J genes are TRBV7-3 and TRBJ2-5, with D perhaps TRBD2 (6 bases). Germline assignment: CDR1 SGHTA and CDR2 FQGTGA. V was shortened by 5 bases and J by 5 bases, with 12 bases between the two germline ends. This CDR3 comprises 13 residues. The CDR3 sequence: CASSPGAGETQYF. The CDR3 DNA is TGTGCCAGCAGCCCCGGGGCGGGGGAGACCCAGTACTTC. Drawing the rest from reference TRBV7-3 and TRBJ2-5, the complete variable domain is GAGVSQTPSNKVTEKGKYVELRCDPISGHTALYWYRQSLGQGPEFLIYFQGTGAADDSGLPNDRFFAVRPEGSVSTLKIQRTERGDSAVYLCASSPGAGETQYFGPGTRLLVL.